These 6 T cell receptor beta chains were sequenced from one sample in a study of identical twins. Via MiXCR, TCRdb re-called the 5' RACE reads, giving one row per CDR3 protein. The sample contains 1.5 million to 2 million distinct CDR3 sequences, under 35% of which appear only once. The specimen was cord blood. The receptors come from a newborn girl in good health.

The J gene is TRBJ2-5, the V gene TRBV18; D is unclear. This CDR3 has 14 residues. Germline V lookup: CDR1 KGHSH, CDR2 LQKENI. V was cut by 1 base and J by 5 bases, with 11 bases left in between. CDR3 bases: TGTGCCAGCTCACCACGGCCTCCGGGTGAGACCCAGTACTTC. This translates into CASSPRPPGETQYF. Full variable domain (missing parts from reference TRBV18 and TRBJ2-5): NAGVMQNPRHLVRRRGQEARLRCSPMKGHSHVYWYRQLPEEGLKFMVYLQKENIIDESGMPKERFSAEFPKEGPSILRIQQVVRGDSAAYFCASSPRPPGETQYFGPGTRLLVL.

This clonotype has a single count. This may come from a read error, since a much larger clone is one base off. V is TRBV5-1 and J is TRBJ2-1; D perhaps matches TRBD2 (5 bases). CDR3 length: 15 residues. Per germline, CDR1 SGHRS and CDR2 YFSETQ. V was cut by 2 bases and J by 0 bases, with 9 bases left in between. The CDR3 here is CASSFGLGSYNEQFF. CDR3 nucleotides: TGCGCCAGCAGCTTTGGACTCGGCTCCTACAATGAGCAGTTCTTC.

The J gene is TRBJ2-2, the V gene TRBV25-1; 7 bases map to TRBD1. The V gene's germline CDR1 is MGHDK and CDR2 SYGVNS. This CDR3 region has 13 residues. Unmatched junction bases numbered 7, after V lost 10 bases and J lost 5 bases. This CDR3 reads CATSDRRTGELFF. In DNA, the CDR3 is TGTGCCACCTCGGACAGGAGGACCGGGGAGCTGTTTTTT.

The chain carries TRBV28 and TRBJ1-4; perhaps TRBD1 as D (5 bases). The germline CDR1 and CDR2 sequences are MDHEN and SYDVKM. The CDR3 runs 20 residues. Between the trimmed V and J ends, which lost 6 bases and 0 bases, there was a span of 26 bases. This CDR3 reads CASSLISGPRERATNEKLFF. CDR3 coding DNA: TGTGCCAGCAGCCTAATCTCGGGACCGAGGGAGAGGGCAACTAATGAAAAACTGTTTTTT.

The sample holds a few counts of this clonotype. V usage is TRBV5-4 and J usage is TRBJ2-3, with TRBD2 identical over 7 bases. The CDR3 is 14 amino acids. The germline V gene has CDR1 SGHNT and CDR2 YYREEE (reference sequence). J gave up 6 bases and V 4 bases, and 8 bases lay outside the gene matches. The CDR3 is CASSTGREVDTQYF. CDR3 nucleotide sequence: TGTGCCAGCAGCACGGGACGGGAGGTGGATACGCAGTATTTT.

This clonotype was detected only a few times. This sequence joins TRBV7-2 and TRBJ2-6; D gene unclear. The CDR3 runs 15 residues. Trimming took off 5 bases at V and 0 bases at J, with 8 bases between the two ends. From germline, CDR1 is SGHTA and CDR2 FQGNSA. CDR3 in DNA: TGTGCCAGCAGCCGAGGCCGCTCTGGGGCCAACGTCCTGACTTTC. Protein: CASSRGRSGANVLTF.